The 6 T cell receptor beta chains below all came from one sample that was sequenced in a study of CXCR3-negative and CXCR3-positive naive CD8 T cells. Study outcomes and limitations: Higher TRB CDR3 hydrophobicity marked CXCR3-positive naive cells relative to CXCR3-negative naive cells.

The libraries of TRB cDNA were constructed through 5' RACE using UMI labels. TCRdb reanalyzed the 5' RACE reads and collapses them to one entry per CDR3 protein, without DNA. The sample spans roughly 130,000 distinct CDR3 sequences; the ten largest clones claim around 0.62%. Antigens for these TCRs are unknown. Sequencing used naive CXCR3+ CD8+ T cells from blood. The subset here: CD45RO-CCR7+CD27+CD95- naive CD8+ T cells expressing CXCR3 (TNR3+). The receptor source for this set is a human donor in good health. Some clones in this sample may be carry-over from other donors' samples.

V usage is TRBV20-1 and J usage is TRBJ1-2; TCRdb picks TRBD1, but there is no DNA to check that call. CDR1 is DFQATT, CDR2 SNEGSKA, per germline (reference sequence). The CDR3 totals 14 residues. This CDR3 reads CSARVGQDHYGYTF.

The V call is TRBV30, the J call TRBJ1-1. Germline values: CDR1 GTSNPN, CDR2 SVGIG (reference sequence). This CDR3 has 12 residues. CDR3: CACRNLNTEAFF.

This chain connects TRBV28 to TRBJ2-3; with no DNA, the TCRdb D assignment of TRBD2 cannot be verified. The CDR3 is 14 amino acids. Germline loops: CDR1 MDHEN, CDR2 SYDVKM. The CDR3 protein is CASSSGGATDTQYF.

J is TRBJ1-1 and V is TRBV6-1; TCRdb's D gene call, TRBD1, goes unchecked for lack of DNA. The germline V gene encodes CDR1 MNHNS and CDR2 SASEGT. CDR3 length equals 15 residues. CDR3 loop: CASSGAQGVNTEAFF.

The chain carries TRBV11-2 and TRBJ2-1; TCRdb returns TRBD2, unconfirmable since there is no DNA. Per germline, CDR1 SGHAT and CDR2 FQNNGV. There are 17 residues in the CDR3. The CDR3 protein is CASSWTSGGASYNEQFF.

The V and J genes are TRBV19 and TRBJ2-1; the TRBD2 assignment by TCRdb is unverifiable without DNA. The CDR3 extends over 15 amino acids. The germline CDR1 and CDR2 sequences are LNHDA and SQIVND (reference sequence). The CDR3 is CASSIDGRLVDEQFF. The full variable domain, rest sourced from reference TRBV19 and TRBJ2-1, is DGGITQSPKYLFRKEGQNVTLSCEQNLNHDAMYWYRQDPGQGLRLIYYSQIVNDFQKGDIAEGYSVSREKKESFPLTVTSAQKNPTAFYLCASSIDGRLVDEQFFGPGTRLTVL.